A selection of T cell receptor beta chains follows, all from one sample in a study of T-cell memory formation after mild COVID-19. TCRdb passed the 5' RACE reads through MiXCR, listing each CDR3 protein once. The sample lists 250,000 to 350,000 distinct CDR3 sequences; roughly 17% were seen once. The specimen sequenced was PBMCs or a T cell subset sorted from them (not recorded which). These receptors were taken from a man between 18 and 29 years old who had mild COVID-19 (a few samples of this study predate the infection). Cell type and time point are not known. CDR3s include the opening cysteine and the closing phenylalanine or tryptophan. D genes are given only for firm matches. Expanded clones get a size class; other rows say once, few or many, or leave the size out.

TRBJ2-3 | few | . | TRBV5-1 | TGCGCCAGCAGCCGGGACCCCGGGACAGATACGCAGTATTTT | CASSRDPGTDTQYF
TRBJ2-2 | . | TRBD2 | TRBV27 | TGTGCCAGCACCGTCCTAGCGGGGACCGGGGAGCTGTTTTTT | CASTVLAGTGELFF
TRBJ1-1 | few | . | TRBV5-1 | TGCGCCAGCAGCTTGGCTAAGGCAGCGGGGGACACTGAAGCTTTCTTT | CASSLAKAAGDTEAFF
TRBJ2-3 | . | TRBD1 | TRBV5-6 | TGTGCCAGCAGCTTGGAGGAGGGACAGGGCCGGACAGATACGCAGTATTTT | CASSLEEGQGRTDTQYF
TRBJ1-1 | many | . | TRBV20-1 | TGCAGTGCTACGAGCAGGGGATTGACTGAAGCTTTCTTT | CSATSRGLTEAFF
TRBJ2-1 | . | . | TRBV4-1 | TGCGCCAGCAGCCAAGAGTCGCTGGGGGCCAATGAGCAGTTCTTC | CASSQESLGANEQFF
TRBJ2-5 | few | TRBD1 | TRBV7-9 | TGTGCCAGCAGCACTTCAGGACAGGGGCCGGAGACCCAGTACTTC | CASSTSGQGPETQYF
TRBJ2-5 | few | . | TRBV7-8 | TGTGCCAGCAGCTTAGGATCGCGAAAAGAGACCCAGTACTTC | CASSLGSRKETQYF
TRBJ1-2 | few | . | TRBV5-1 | TGCGCCAGCAGCTTGGCCCCCCAATCAGGGCCCGATGGCTACACCTTC | CASSLAPQSGPDGYTF
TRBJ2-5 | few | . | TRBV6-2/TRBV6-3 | TGTGCCAGCACGACGGGGGCTTACCAAGAGACCCAGTACTTC | CASTTGAYQETQYF
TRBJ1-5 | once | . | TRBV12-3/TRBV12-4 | TGTGCCAGCAGTTCTCTGGAGGTTCGGTATCAGCCCCAGCATTTT | CASSSLEVRYQPQHF
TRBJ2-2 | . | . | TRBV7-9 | TGTGCCAGCAGCTATTCGGGGGGCCTTGACGGGGAGCTGTTTTTT | CASSYSGGLDGELFF
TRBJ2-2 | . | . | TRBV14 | TGTGCCAGCAGCCAAGTGTACACCGGGGAGCTGTTTTTT | CASSQVYTGELFF
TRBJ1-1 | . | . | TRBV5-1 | TGCGCCAGCAGCCTGGATGAGGGGGAACTGAACACTGAAGCTTTCTTT | CASSLDEGELNTEAFF
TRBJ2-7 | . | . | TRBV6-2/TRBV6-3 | TGTGCCAGCAGTCCTACAGGAAGTGCCTACGAGCAGTACTTC | CASSPTGSAYEQYF
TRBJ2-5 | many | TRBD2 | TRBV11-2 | TGTGCCAGCAGCTTAGTCTTCGGCGGGGGAAGTTTGGAGACCCAGTACTTC | CASSLVFGGGSLETQYF
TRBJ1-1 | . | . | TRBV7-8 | TGTGCCAGCAGCTTAATGGCAAACCAGGGAAGGTCTGGAACTGAAGCTTTCTTT | CASSLMANQGRSGTEAFF
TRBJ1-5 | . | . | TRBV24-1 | TGTGCCACCAGTGGGCGGGGAACTGATCAGCCCCAGCATTTT | CATSGRGTDQPQHF
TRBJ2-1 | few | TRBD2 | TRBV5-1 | TGCGCCAGCAGTTTACTAGCGGGGGCAAACAATGAGCAGTTCTTC | CASSLLAGANNEQFF
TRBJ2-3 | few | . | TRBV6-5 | TGTGCCAGCAGTTACTCGTTCGTTCCAGATACGCAGTATTTT | CASSYSFVPDTQYF
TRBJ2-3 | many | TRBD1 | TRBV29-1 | TGCAGCGTTGGGACAGGGGGCACAGATACGCAGTATTTT | CSVGTGGTDTQYF
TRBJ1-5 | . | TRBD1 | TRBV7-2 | TGTGCCAGCAGCTTAGCGGCGACAGGGGGCGGTCAGCCCCAGCATTTT | CASSLAATGGGQPQHF
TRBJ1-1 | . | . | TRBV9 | TGTGCCAGCCGTCGAACAGACACGACCTTTGAAGCTTTCTTT | CASRRTDTTFEAFF